Following are 30 T cell receptor beta chains from one sample sequenced in a study of control samples from healthy donors and cancer patients. The assay was immunoSEQ multiplex PCR, and TCRdb's table has in-frame clones only and misses some. The sample includes 90,000 or so clones, less than 90% of them seen just once. The material sequenced was blood. The receptors stem from a woman aged 65 to 85 in good health.

Only one count was recorded for this clone. The chain employs TRBV30 and TRBJ1-5; possibly TRBD1 for D (5 bases). V lost 2 bases to trimming and J lost 2 bases, with 10 bases between them. Per germline, CDR1 GTSNPN and CDR2 SVGIG (reference sequence). This CDR3 spans 14 amino acids. DNA of the CDR3: TGTGCCTGGAGTCAGGGAAATGGCAATCAGCCCCAGCATTTT. This gives the protein CAWSQGNGNQPQHF.

The chain has TRBV6-5 and TRBJ2-7; D possibly corresponds to TRBD1 (5 bases). Trimming removed 6 bases at V and 3 bases at J, with 9 bases between. Germline CDR1 reads MNHEY; CDR2 reads SVGAGI. CDR3 length: 12 amino acids. CDR3 residues: CASRDNDYEQYF. For the CDR3, the DNA is TGTGCCAGCAGGGACAACGACTACGAGCAGTACTTC.

The V and J genes are TRBV3-1 (or the pseudogene TRBV3-2) and TRBJ1-3; D unresolved. The V gene's germline CDR1 is LGHDT and CDR2 YNNKEL (reference sequence). The CDR3 length is 17 residues. Trimming took 1 base from V and 0 from J, leaving 13 bases between them. The CDR3 is CASSQAPHSPSGNTIYF. DNA for the CDR3: TGTGCCAGCAGCCAAGCCCCTCACTCCCCCTCTGGAAACACCATATATTTT.

The chain links TRBV6-5 to TRBJ2-5, with a weak D call TRBD2 (5 bases). Germline V CDR1 and CDR2: MNHEY, SVGAGI. This CDR3 is built from 15 residues. V was pared by 0 bases and J by 1 base, with 9 bases between. The CDR3 DNA is TGTGCCAGCAGTTACTCGACGGGGATCCAAGAGACCCAGTACTTC. As protein: CASSYSTGIQETQYF.

The chain links TRBV18 to TRBJ2-5; D may be TRBD2 (5 bases). The germline gives CDR1 KGHSH, CDR2 LQKENI. Trimming removed 2 bases at V and 0 bases at J, with 16 bases between. The CDR3 totals 17 residues. The CDR3 here is CASSPTSPGSNQETQYF. DNA for the CDR3: TGTGCCAGCTCACCAACATCACCGGGAAGTAACCAAGAGACCCAGTACTTC.

The CDR3 DNA reads as TGTGCCAGCAGTGAAGGGCAGGGGCTCGGGGAGCTGTTTTTT. The encoded protein is CASSEGQGLGELFF. The J gene is TRBJ2-2, the V gene TRBV2; D perhaps matches TRBD1 (6 bases). Trimming removed 1 base at V and 7 bases at J, with 10 bases between. Germline-derived CDR1 and CDR2 are SNHLY and FYNNEI. The CDR3 runs to 14 residues.

V gene TRBV30 combines with J gene TRBJ1-2, with unresolved D. Trimming took 1 base from V and 2 from J, leaving 2 bases between them. This CDR3 has 11 residues. CDR1 is GTSNPN and CDR2 is SVGIG in the germline V gene (reference sequence). This chain's CDR3 is CAWSENYGYTF. DNA of the CDR3: TGTGCCTGGAGTGAGAACTATGGCTACACCTTC.

The rearrangement joins TRBV13 to TRBJ1-4; TRBD1 matches at 10 bases. Looked up from germline, CDR1 is PRHDT and CDR2 is FYEKMQ (reference sequence). After removal of 3 bases from V and 8 bases from J, the junction contained 12 bases not matched to a gene. CDR3 length: 17 amino acids. The CDR3 sequence is CASSFRKSGTGEEKLFF. CDR3 coding DNA: TGTGCCAGCAGCTTTCGAAAATCCGGGACAGGGGAAGAAAAACTGTTTTTT. Supplemented by reference TRBV13 and TRBJ1-4, the full variable domain reads AAGVIQSPRHLIKEKRETATLKCYPIPRHDTVYWYQQGPGQDPQFLISFYEKMQSDKGSIPDRFSAQQFSDYHSELNMSSLELGDSALYFCASSFRKSGTGEEKLFFGSGTQLSVL.

The chain is built from TRBV7-9 and TRBJ2-7; TRBD1 or TRBD2 may be the D gene (5 bases each). CDR3 length: 14 amino acids. Germline loops: CDR1 SEHNR, CDR2 FQNEAQ (reference sequence). V gave up 0 bases and J gave up 7 bases, with 13 bases separating them. The CDR3 sequence is CASSLAGDRREQYF. CDR3 coding DNA: TGTGCCAGCAGCTTAGCGGGGGATCGTCGTGAGCAGTACTTC.

The gene calls are TRBV28 and TRBJ1-2; 9 positions agree with TRBD1. Trimming took 10 bases from V and 12 from J; bases not matched to a gene: 12. The CDR3 contains 12 residues. Germline loops: CDR1 MDHEN, CDR2 SYDVKM. In DNA form, the CDR3 reads TGTGCCACCCTACTTGGGACAGGGCCCCACACCTTC. This translates into CATLLGTGPHTF.

This chain uses TRBV18 with TRBJ1-2; D is perhaps TRBD1 (6 bases). Between the trimmed V and J ends, which lost 4 bases and 6 bases, there was a span of 12 bases. This CDR3 spans 13 amino acids. Per the germline V gene, CDR1 is KGHSH and CDR2 is LQKENI. CDR3 sequence: CASSLGQRDGYTF. The DNA of the CDR3 is TGTGCCAGCTCACTCGGACAGAGAGATGGCTACACCTTC.

The V and J genes are TRBV24-1 and TRBJ1-2; D call uncertain. There are 12 residues in the CDR3. CDR1 and CDR2 from the germline V gene are KGHDR and SFDVKD. The V end was cut by 2 bases, the J end by 8 bases, with 8 bases between. CDR3 amino acids: CATSDYGEGYTF. CDR3 nucleotides: TGTGCCACCAGTGATTATGGAGAAGGCTACACCTTC.

The genes are TRBV6-5 and TRBJ2-1; 7 bases match TRBD2. The CDR3 covers 15 residues. Germline lookup yields CDR1 MNHEY and CDR2 SVGAGI. The J segment lost 7 bases and the V segment lost 4 bases, leaving 10 bases of the junction unmatched. CDR3 in DNA: TGTGCCAGCAGTTCACGACTAGCAGGGTGGAATGAGCAGTTCTTC. This codes for CASSSRLAGWNEQFF.

This clone was counted a few times. CDR3 sequence: CAISETGSMNTEAFF. The CDR3 nucleotides are TGTGCCATCAGTGAGACGGGGTCTATGAACACTGAAGCTTTCTTT. This chain connects TRBV10-3 to TRBJ1-1; no firm D call. Trimming cost V 2 bases and J 0 bases, with 10 bases left between them. The germline gives CDR1 ENHRY, CDR2 SYGVKD. The CDR3 has 15 residues.

The chain recombines TRBV28 with TRBJ1-3; weak D call: TRBD1 (6 bases). Germline V gene lookup returns CDR1 MDHEN and CDR2 SYDVKM. The CDR3 totals 14 residues. Written as DNA, the CDR3 is TGTGCGACGAGAGGGGGGGCTTACGGAAACACCATATATTTT. Its translation: CATRGGAYGNTIYF.

The rearrangement uses TRBV6-1 and TRBJ1-6; weak D call: TRBD1 (6 bases). The V gene's germline CDR1 is MNHNS and CDR2 SASEGT. Trimming took off 3 bases at V and 8 bases at J, with 29 bases between the two ends. The CDR3 is 20 residues long. This chain's CDR3 is CASSEVDRPFGDKLDSPLHF. The CDR3 DNA sequence: TGTGCCAGCAGTGAGGTAGACAGGCCCTTCGGGGACAAGTTGGATTCACCCCTCCACTTT.

The rearrangement joins TRBV27 to TRBJ2-7, with 8 bases aligning to TRBD2. This CDR3 is built from 13 residues. CDR1 is MNHEY, CDR2 SMNVEV, per germline (reference sequence). V was clipped by 5 bases and J by 3 bases; unmatched bases: 3. The DNA of the CDR3 is TGTGCCAGCAGTATAGCGGGAAGCTACGAGCAGTACTTC. Protein: CASSIAGSYEQYF.

This clone appeared once. The chain joins TRBV2 to TRBJ2-7, with 10 nucleotides matching TRBD2. Germline CDR1 and CDR2: SNHLY and FYNNEI. The ends lost 4 bases at V and 2 bases at J; junction bases unmatched: 5. The CDR3 consists of 15 residues. The CDR3 DNA follows: TGTGCCAGCAGTGCTAGGACTAGCGGACCCTACGAGCAGTACTTC. Residues: CASSARTSGPYEQYF.

This clone appeared once. The J gene is TRBJ2-3, the V gene TRBV11-2; D is ambiguous. Germline values: CDR1 SGHAT, CDR2 FQNNGV. CDR3 length equals 14 residues. V lost 3 bases and J lost 4, with 11 bases in between. The CDR3 region has the DNA TGTGCCAGCAGCTTGAACCTCCGATCAGATACGCAGTATTTT. It yields the protein CASSLNLRSDTQYF.

V is TRBV11-3 and J is TRBJ1-1; a possible D gene is TRBD1 (6 bases). The CDR3 runs 13 residues. V was trimmed by 5 bases and J by 6 bases, leaving 13 bases between them. The germline CDR1 and CDR2 sequences are SGHNT and YENEEA. Here the CDR3 DNA reads TGTGCCAGCAGCAAAAACGAGGGGGCTGAAGCTTTCTTT. It translates to CASSKNEGAEAFF.

The table lists this clone with a count of one. This chain uses TRBV9 with TRBJ2-7; TRBD1 matches 7 bases. This CDR3 contains 14 residues. Trimming at V came to 4 bases and at J to 3 bases, leaving 7 bases not matched to a gene. Germline V CDR1 and CDR2: SGDLS, YYNGEE. CDR3 region: CASSPDRVIYEQYF. DNA for the CDR3: TGTGCCAGCAGCCCCGACAGGGTCATCTACGAGCAGTACTTC.

The gene calls are TRBV19 and TRBJ2-7, with D tentatively TRBD1 (5 bases). The CDR3 consists of 11 residues. Germline V gene data show CDR1 as LNHDA and CDR2 as SQIVND (reference sequence). Trimming left V 10 bases short and J 4 bases short, with 11 bases between. Here the CDR3 reads CATTQGYEQYF. The CDR3 nucleotides are TGTGCCACCACTCAGGGATACGAGCAGTACTTC.

The J gene is TRBJ2-7, the V gene TRBV18; TRBD2 agrees at 16 bases. With V trimmed by 3 bases and J by 5 bases, 1 base remained unmatched. The CDR3 covers 15 residues. The germline CDR1 and CDR2 sequences are KGHSH and LQKENI. CDR3 in amino acids: CASSPGLAGGHEQYF. The CDR3 DNA reads as TGTGCCAGCTCACCGGGACTAGCGGGGGGGCACGAGCAGTACTTC.

The genes are TRBV15 and TRBJ2-7; 9 nucleotides match TRBD2. CDR1 is LNHNV and CDR2 is YYDKDF in the germline V gene (reference sequence). The CDR3 loop spans 15 amino acids. The V gene end was trimmed by 0 bases and the J gene end by 4 bases; junction bases not matched to a gene: 4. The CDR3: CATSRETSGFYEQYF. DNA of the CDR3: TGTGCCACCAGCAGAGAGACTAGCGGATTTTACGAGCAGTACTTC. Full variable domain (missing parts from reference TRBV15 and TRBJ2-7): DAMVIQNPRYQVTQFGKPVTLSCSQTLNHNVMYWYQQKSSQAPKLLFHYYDKDFNNEADTPDNFQSRRPNTSFCFLDIRSPGLGDTAMYLCATSRETSGFYEQYFGPGTRLTVT.

The chain uses TRBV4-1 and TRBJ1-5; D not certain. Germline-derived CDR1 and CDR2 are MGHRA and YSYEKL. This CDR3 region has 14 residues. The V end lost 1 base, the J end lost 7 bases, and 11 bases lay between the germline ends. CDR3 DNA: TGCGCCAGCAGCCAAGTTCTGGCTCCGCAGCCCCAGCATTTT. It translates to CASSQVLAPQPQHF.

The chain uses TRBV6-5 and TRBJ2-7, with a possible D match to TRBD1 (6 bases). The V gene's germline CDR1 is MNHEY and CDR2 SVGAGI. The length of the CDR3 is 13 residues. Trimming removed 2 bases from V and 7 bases from J, with 12 bases in between. The CDR3 nucleotides read TGTGCCAGCAGTTACGGCAGGGGACGTGAGCAGTACTTC. Translating it yields CASSYGRGREQYF.

The chain links TRBV3-1 (or the pseudogene TRBV3-2) to TRBJ2-7, with a possible D match to TRBD1 (5 bases). The germline V gene encodes CDR1 LGHDT and CDR2 YNNKEL (reference sequence). Between the trimmed V and J ends, which lost 0 bases and 2 bases, there was a span of 11 bases. The CDR3 has 15 amino acids. In DNA, the CDR3 is TGTGCCAGCAGCCAAGATCTGACAGAAACCTACGAGCAGTACTTC. It codes for CASSQDLTETYEQYF.

CDR3 coding DNA: TGCGCCAGCAGCGGAGGACAGCCTTACTCTGGAAACACCATATATTTT. Its protein is CASSGGQPYSGNTIYF. This chain links TRBV5-1 with TRBJ1-3; D possibly corresponds to TRBD1 (6 bases). The CDR3 is 16 residues long. From germline, CDR1 is SGHRS and CDR2 YFSETQ. V was cut by 4 bases and J by 0 bases, with 14 bases left in between.

The V and J genes are TRBV20-1 and TRBJ1-5; possible D gene TRBD1, 5 bases. Looked up from germline, CDR1 is DFQATT and CDR2 is SNEGSKA (reference sequence). The CDR3 is 14 residues long. The germline V and J ends were trimmed by 3 bases and 6 bases, with 15 bases remaining between them. CDR3 amino acids: CSASFRGEGQPQHF. CDR3 nucleotides: TGCAGTGCTAGTTTTCGAGGGGAGGGTCAGCCCCAGCATTTT.

The V gene is TRBV14, the J gene TRBJ2-7; unclear D gene. Germline V gives CDR1 SGHDN, CDR2 FVKESK. The CDR3 totals 16 residues. Trimming removed 2 bases from V and 2 bases from J, with 16 bases in between. The CDR3 coding sequence is TGTGCCAGCAGCCAATACCTCTCTTCCCCGCCCTACGAGCAGTACTTC. Translating it yields CASSQYLSSPPYEQYF. Full variable domain (remainder filled in from reference TRBV14 and TRBJ2-7): EAGVTQFPSHSVIEKGQTVTLRCDPISGHDNLYWYRRVMGKEIKFLLHFVKESKQDESGMPNNRFLAERTGGTYSTLKVQPAELEDSGVYFCASSQYLSSPPYEQYFGPGTRLTVT.